This T cell receptor (beta chain) came from a study of blood T cell repertoires in COVID-19. For the study at large: Sites across the United States, Italy and Spain contributed samples from acute and convalescent COVID-19. PBMCs, B-cell-depleted T cells, or T cells were the source of the cDNA or gDNA that made up the material.

With 1 base removed from V and 7 bases from J, the gap between germline ends came to 17 bases. The germline V gene encodes CDR1 LGHNT and CDR2 FRNRAP. This CDR3 is 16 amino acids long. In the authors' methods: Estimation of nucleated cell counts relied on the amplification of reference gene primers. The data were produced by immunoSEQ multiplex PCR, yet TCRdb's version contains in-frame clones alone and is incomplete. Clone size and the V and J calls come from that table; the DNA yielded D and trimming. The sample has about 210,000 clones, 82% seen once; the top ten hold roughly 12%. V usage is TRBV12-5 and J usage is TRBJ1-3; no firm D call. This sequence originates from a middle-aged woman with acute or convalescent COVID-19. The sample taken for sequencing was peripheral blood. CDR3 coding DNA: TGTGCTAGTGGTTTGGAACGAGCAATTAGAGGGAACACCATATATTTT. This translates into CASGLERAIRGNTIYF.